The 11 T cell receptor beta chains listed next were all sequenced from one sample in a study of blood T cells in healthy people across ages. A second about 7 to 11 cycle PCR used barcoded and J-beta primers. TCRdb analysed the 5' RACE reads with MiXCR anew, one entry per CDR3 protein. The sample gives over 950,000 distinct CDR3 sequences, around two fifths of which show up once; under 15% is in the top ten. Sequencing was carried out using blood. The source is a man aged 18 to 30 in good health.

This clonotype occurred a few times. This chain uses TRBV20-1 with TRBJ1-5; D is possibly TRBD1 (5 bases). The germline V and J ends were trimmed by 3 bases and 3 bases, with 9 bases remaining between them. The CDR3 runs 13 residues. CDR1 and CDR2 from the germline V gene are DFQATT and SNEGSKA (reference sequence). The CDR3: CSARQGLNQPQHF. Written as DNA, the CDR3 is TGCAGTGCTAGGCAGGGCCTCAATCAGCCCCAGCATTTT.

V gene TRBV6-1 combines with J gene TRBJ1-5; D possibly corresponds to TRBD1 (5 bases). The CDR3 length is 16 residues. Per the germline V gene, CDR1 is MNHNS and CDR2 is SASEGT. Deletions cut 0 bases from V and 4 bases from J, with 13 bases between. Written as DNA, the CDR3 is TGTGCCAGCAGTGAAGCGGGGACGGGGGGAAATCAGCCCCAGCATTTT. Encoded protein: CASSEAGTGGNQPQHF.

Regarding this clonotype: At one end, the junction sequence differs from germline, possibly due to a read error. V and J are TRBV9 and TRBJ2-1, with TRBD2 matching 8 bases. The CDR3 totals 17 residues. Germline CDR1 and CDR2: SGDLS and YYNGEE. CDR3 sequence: CASSVGGGGNTYNERFF. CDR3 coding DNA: TGTGCCAGCAGCGTAGGCGGCGGGGGGAACACCTACAATGAGCGGTTCTTC.

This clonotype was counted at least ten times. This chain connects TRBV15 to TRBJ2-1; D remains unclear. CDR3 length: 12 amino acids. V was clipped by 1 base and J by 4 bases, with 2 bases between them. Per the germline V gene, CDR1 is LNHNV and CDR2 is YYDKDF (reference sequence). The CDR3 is CATSRVYNEQFF. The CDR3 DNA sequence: TGTGCCACCAGCAGAGTTTACAATGAGCAGTTCTTC.

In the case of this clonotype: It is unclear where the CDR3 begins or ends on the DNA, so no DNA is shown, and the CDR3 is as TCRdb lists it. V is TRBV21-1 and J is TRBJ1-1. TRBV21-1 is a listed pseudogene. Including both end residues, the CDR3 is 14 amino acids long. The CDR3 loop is CASPFGDGNTEAFF.

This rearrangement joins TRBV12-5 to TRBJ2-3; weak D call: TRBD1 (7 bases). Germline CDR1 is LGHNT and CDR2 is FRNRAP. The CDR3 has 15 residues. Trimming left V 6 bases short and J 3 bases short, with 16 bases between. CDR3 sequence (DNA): TGTGCTAGTGGAGATGGCAGGGGGAGGACAGATACGCAGTATTTT. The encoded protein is CASGDGRGRTDTQYF.

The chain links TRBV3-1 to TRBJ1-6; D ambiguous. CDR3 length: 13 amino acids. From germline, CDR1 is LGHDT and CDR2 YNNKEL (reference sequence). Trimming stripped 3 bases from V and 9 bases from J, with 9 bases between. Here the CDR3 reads CASSQGAGSPLHF. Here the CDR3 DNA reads TGTGCCAGCAGCCAGGGAGCGGGTTCACCCCTCCACTTT.

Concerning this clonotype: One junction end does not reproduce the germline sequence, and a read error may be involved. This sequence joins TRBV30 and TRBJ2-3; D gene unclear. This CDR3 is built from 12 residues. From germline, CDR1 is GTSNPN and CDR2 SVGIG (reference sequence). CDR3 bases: TGTGTCTGGACCCTCATGGCAGATACGCAGTATTTT. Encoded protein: CVWTLMADTQYF.

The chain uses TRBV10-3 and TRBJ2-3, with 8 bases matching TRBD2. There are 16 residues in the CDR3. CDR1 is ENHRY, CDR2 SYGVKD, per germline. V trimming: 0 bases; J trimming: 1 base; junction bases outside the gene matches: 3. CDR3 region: CAISESSGGGTDTQYF. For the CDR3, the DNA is TGTGCCATCAGTGAGTCGAGCGGGGGAGGCACAGATACGCAGTATTTT.

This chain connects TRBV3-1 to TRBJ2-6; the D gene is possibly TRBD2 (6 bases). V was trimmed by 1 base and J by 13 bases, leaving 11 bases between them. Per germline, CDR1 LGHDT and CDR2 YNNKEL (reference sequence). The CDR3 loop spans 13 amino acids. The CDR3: CASSQVGGGVLTF. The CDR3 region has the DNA TGTGCCAGCAGCCAAGTCGGGGGTGGTGTCCTGACTTTC.

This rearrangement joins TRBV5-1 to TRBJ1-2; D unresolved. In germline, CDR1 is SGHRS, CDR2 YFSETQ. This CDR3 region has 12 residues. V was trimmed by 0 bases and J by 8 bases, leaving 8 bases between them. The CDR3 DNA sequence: TGCGCCAGCAGCTTGGATTCGCAAGGCTACACCTTC. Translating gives CASSLDSQGYTF.